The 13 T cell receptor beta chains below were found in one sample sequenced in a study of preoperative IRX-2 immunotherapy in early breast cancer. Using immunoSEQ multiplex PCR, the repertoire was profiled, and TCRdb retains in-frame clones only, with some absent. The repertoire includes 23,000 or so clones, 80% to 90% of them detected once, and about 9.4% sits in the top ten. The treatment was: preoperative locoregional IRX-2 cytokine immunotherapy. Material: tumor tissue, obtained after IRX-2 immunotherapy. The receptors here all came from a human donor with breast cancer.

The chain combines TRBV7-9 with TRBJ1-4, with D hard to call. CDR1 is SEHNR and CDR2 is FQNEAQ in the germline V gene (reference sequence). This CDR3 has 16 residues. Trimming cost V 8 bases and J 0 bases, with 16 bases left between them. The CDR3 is CASSSTTEATNEKLFF. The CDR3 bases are TGTGCCAGCTCTTCGACCACGGAAGCAACTAATGAAAAACTGTTTTTT.

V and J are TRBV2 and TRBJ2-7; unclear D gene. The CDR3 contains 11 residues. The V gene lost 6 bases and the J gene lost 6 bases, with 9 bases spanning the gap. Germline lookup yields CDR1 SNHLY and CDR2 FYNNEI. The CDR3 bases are TGTGCCAGCAGCCCATTGGGCGAGCAGTACTTC. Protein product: CASSPLGEQYF.

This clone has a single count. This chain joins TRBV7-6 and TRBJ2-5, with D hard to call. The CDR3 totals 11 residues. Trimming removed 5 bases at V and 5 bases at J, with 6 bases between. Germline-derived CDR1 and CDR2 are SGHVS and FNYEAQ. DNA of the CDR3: TGTGCCAGCAGCCCCGGGGAGACCCAGTACTTC. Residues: CASSPGETQYF. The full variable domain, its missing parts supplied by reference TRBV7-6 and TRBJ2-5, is GAGVSQSPRYKVTKRGQDVALRCDPISGHVSLYWYRQALGQGPEFLTYFNYEAQQDKSGLPNDRFSAERPEGSISTLTIQRTEQRDSAMYRCASSPGETQYFGPGTRLLVL.

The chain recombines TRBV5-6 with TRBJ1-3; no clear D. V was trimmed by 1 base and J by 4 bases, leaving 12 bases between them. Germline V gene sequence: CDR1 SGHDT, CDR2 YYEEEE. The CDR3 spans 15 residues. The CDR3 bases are TGTGCCAGCAGCTTGAGTCTGTCGTTAGGAAACACCATATATTTT. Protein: CASSLSLSLGNTIYF.

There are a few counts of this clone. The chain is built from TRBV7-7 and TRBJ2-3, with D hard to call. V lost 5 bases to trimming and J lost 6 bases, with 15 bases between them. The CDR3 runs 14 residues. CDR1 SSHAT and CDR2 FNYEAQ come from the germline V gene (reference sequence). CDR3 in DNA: TGTGCCAGCAGCGCAGAAGTTGGTTTTGATACGCAGTATTTT. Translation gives CASSAEVGFDTQYF.

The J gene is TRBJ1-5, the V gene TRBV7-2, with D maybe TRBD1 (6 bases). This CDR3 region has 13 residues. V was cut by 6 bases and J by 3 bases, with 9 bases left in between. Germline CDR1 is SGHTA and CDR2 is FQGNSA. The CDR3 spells CASRQGSNQPQHF. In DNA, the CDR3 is TGTGCCAGCAGGCAGGGGTCCAATCAGCCCCAGCATTTT.

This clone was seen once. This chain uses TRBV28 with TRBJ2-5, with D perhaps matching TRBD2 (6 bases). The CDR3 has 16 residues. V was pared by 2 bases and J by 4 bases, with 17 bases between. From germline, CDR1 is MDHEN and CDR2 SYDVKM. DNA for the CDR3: TGTGCCAGCAGTTTAAACCGGGACTCACTGGGAGAGACCCAGTACTTC. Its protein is CASSLNRDSLGETQYF.

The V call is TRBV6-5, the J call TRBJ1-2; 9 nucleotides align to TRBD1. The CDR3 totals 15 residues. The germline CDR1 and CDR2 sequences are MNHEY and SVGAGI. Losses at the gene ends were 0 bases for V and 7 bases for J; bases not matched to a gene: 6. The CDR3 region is CASSYSGTGWGGYTF. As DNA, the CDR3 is TGTGCCAGCAGTTACTCTGGGACAGGGTGGGGTGGCTACACCTTC.

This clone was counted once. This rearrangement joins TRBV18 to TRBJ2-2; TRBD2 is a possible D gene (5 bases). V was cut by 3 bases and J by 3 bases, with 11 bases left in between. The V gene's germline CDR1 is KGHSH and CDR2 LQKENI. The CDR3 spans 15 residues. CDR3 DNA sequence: TGTGCCAGCTCACCGACGGACTCCGACACCGGGGAGCTGTTTTTT. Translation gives CASSPTDSDTGELFF.

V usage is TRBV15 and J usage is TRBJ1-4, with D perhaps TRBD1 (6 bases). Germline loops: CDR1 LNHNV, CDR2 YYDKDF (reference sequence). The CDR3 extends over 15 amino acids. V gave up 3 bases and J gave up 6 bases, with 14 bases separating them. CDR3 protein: CATSSLRGGDEKLFF. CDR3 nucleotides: TGTGCCACCAGCAGCCTCAGGGGCGGGGATGAAAAACTGTTTTTT.

The CDR3, as DNA: TGTGCCTGGAGTAGAACAGTTAACACTGAAGCTTTCTTT. Its protein is CAWSRTVNTEAFF. The chain combines TRBV30 with TRBJ1-1; D unclear. Germline CDR1 GTSNPN, CDR2 SVGIG (reference sequence). This CDR3 contains 13 residues. V was pared by 2 bases and J by 2 bases, with 9 bases between.

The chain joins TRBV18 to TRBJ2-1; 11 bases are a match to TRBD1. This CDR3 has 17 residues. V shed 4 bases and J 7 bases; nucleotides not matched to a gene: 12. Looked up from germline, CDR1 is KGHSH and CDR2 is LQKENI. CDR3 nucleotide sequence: TGTGCCAGCTCACGAGACGTGGGGACAGGGGGTAAAAATGAGCAGTTCTTC. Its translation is CASSRDVGTGGKNEQFF.

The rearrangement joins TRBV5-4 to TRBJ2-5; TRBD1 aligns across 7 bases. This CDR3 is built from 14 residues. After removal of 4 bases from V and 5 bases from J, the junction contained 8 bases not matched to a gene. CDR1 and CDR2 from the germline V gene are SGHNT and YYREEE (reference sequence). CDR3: CASSGTADGETQYF. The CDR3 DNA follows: TGTGCCAGCAGCGGGACAGCTGACGGGGAGACCCAGTACTTC.